Included here is one T cell receptor (beta chain) sequence, with context. Original data processing: Amplification from reference gene primers served as the basis for estimated nucleated cell counts. The repertoire was sequenced with immunoSEQ multiplex PCR; TCRdb's copy has only in-frame clones and lacks some. That table furnishes V, J and clone size, whereas the DNA furnished D and trimming. The data show over 200,000 clones, around 84% seen once. The data were taken from a study of blood T cell repertoires in COVID-19. As for the study in general: PBMCs, B-cell-depleted T cells, or T cells provided the cDNA or gDNA that made up the material.

Individuals drawn from around 25 US areas were about 18 to 89 years old. Cohorts were based on clinical histories the participants reported. CDR1 is SGDLS and CDR2 is YYNGEE in the germline V gene. V was trimmed by 3 bases and J by 2 bases, leaving 11 bases between them. The CDR3 has 14 residues. The receptor's source is a woman aged 40-49 years who had recovered from COVID-19. The chain recombines TRBV9 with TRBJ1-2; D call uncertain. What was sequenced was PBMCs or T cells enriched from blood (not recorded which). Here the CDR3 reads CASSAGTRNYGYTF. DNA for the CDR3: TGTGCCAGCAGCGCCGGAACTAGGAACTATGGCTACACCTTC.